Below are 14 T cell receptor beta chains sequenced from a single sample in a study of response to subunit inactivated influenza vaccine. One entry per CDR3 protein, called by TCRdb with MiXCR from the RT-PCR reads. The table includes 450,000 to 500,000 distinct CDR3 sequences, roughly 9.7% detected once. Here the sequenced sample was PBMCs from blood, taken 40 to 50 days after vaccination. These receptors originate from a middle-aged man who received an inactivated influenza vaccine.

This clonotype turned up a few times. The chain employs TRBV12-3 or TRBV12-4 and TRBJ2-3, with TRBD2 matching over 7 bases. The CDR3 has 16 residues. Trimming at V came to 0 bases and at J to 3 bases, leaving 6 bases not matched to a gene. DNA for the CDR3: TGTGCCAGCAGTTTAGCCGGGGGGAGGAAAACAGATACGCAGTATTTT. Translation gives CASSLAGGRKTDTQYF.

The CDR3 DNA follows: TGCAGCGTCGGACAGGGCGAAAACATTCAGTACTTC. Protein product: CSVGQGENIQYF. The rearrangement joins TRBV29-1 to TRBJ2-4; 8 bases are a match to TRBD1. Germline V gene lookup returns CDR1 SQVTM and CDR2 ANQGSEA. The J segment lost 5 bases and the V segment lost 6 bases, leaving 3 bases of the junction unmatched. The CDR3 is 12 amino acids. Full variable domain (rest looked up from reference TRBV29-1 and TRBJ2-4): SAVISQKPSRDICQRGTSLTIQCQVDSQVTMMFWYRQQPGQSLTLIATANQGSEATYESGFVIDKFPISRPNLTFSTLTVSNMSPEDSSIYLCSVGQGENIQYFGAGTRLSVL.

This clonotype was detected many times. The V call is TRBV5-1, the J call TRBJ2-6, with unresolved D. The CDR3 has 15 residues. Between the trimmed V and J ends, which lost 1 base and 0 bases, there was a span of 5 bases. Germline V gives CDR1 SGHRS, CDR2 YFSETQ. CDR3 sequence: CASSLRSSGANVLTF. In DNA, the CDR3 is TGCGCCAGCAGCTTGCGGAGCTCTGGGGCCAACGTCCTGACTTTC. The full variable domain, its missing parts supplied by reference TRBV5-1 and TRBJ2-6, is KAGVTQTPRYLIKTRGQQVTLSCSPISGHRSVSWYQQTPGQGLQFLFEYFSETQRNKGNFPGRFSGRQFSNSRSEMNVSTLELGDSALYLCASSLRSSGANVLTFGAGSRLTVL.

The rearrangement uses TRBV6-5 and TRBJ1-6; D uncertain. This CDR3 comprises 16 residues. Germline V gives CDR1 MNHEY, CDR2 SVGAGI. Between the trimmed V and J ends, which lost 4 bases and 10 bases, there was a span of 20 bases. CDR3 region: CASSFSGPSGRSPLHF. CDR3 coding DNA: TGTGCCAGCAGTTTTTCTGGTCCCTCAGGAAGATCACCCCTCCACTTT.

This clonotype was seen a handful of times. J is TRBJ1-1 and V is TRBV4-2; D unclear. Deletions cut 4 bases from V and 10 bases from J, with 19 bases between. The CDR3 length is 14 residues. Germline CDR1 is LGHNA and CDR2 is YNFKEQ. The CDR3 DNA reads as TGTGCCAGCAGCCCCCCAAGAGGGCTTCGCGGAGCTTTCTTT. Residues: CASSPPRGLRGAFF.

This clonotype showed up many times. This chain links TRBV12-3 or TRBV12-4 with TRBJ2-1; either TRBD1 or TRBD2 may supply D (6 bases each). This CDR3 is 15 amino acids long. V lost 6 bases, J lost 8 bases, and 20 bases lay in between. CDR3 nucleotide sequence: TGTGCCAGCAGAAAGGGGGGACCTCAAGGGGATGAGCAGTTCTTC. Translated: CASRKGGPQGDEQFF.

A few counts support this clonotype. The chain is built from TRBV5-5 and TRBJ2-1; D is perhaps TRBD2 (6 bases). The CDR3 length is 14 residues. Trimming pared 3 bases from V and 5 bases from J, leaving 12 bases between. CDR1 SGHKS and CDR2 YYEKEE come from the germline V gene (reference sequence). CDR3 sequence (DNA): TGTGCCAGCAGCTCCGGGGGTTTCGACAATGAGCAGTTCTTC. Its protein product is CASSSGGFDNEQFF. Drawing the rest from reference TRBV5-5 and TRBJ2-1, the complete variable domain is DAGVTQSPTHLIKTRGQQVTLRCSPISGHKSVSWYQQVLGQGPQFIFQYYEKEERGRGNFPDRFSARQFPNYSSELNVNALLLGDSALYLCASSSGGFDNEQFFGPGTRLTVL.

This clonotype occurred a few times. The V call is TRBV4-3, the J call TRBJ1-5; the match to TRBD1 covers 7 bases. CDR3 length equals 14 residues. Germline-derived CDR1 and CDR2 are LGHNA and YSLEER. V trimming: 3 bases; J trimming: 9 bases; junction bases outside the gene matches: 8. DNA for the CDR3: TGCGCCAGCAGCCAGGGGACAGCCCAACCGCCCCAGCATTTT. It yields the protein CASSQGTAQPPQHF.

This clonotype occurred many times. This rearrangement joins TRBV7-8 to TRBJ2-7; unclear D gene. CDR3 size: 14 residues. CDR1 is SGHVS and CDR2 is FQNEAQ in the germline V gene. V dropped 3 bases and J dropped 3 bases, with 12 bases sitting between them. The CDR3 loop reads CASSFGRLSYEQYF. The CDR3 DNA reads TGTGCCAGCAGCTTCGGCAGGTTAAGCTACGAGCAGTACTTC.

The rearrangement uses TRBV9 and TRBJ2-7; D remains unclear. CDR1 and CDR2 from the germline V gene are SGDLS and YYNGEE. Trimming pared 0 bases from V and 5 bases from J, leaving 15 bases between. CDR3 size: 15 residues. CDR3: CASSVEGGPYNEQYF. For the CDR3, the DNA is TGTGCCAGCAGCGTAGAGGGCGGTCCCTATAACGAGCAGTACTTC.

Only a few counts were recorded for this clonotype. This rearrangement joins TRBV5-5 to TRBJ1-5; TRBD1 is a possible D gene (5 bases). Between the trimmed V and J ends, which lost 4 bases and 7 bases, there was a span of 15 bases. The CDR3 has 14 residues. Germline values: CDR1 SGHKS, CDR2 YYEKEE (reference sequence). The CDR3 loop reads CASSEGTTRQPQHF. CDR3 coding DNA: TGTGCCAGCAGCGAGGGGACTACCCGACAGCCCCAGCATTTT.

This clonotype was counted a few times. The DNA for the CDR3 is TGTGCCAGCAGTCTCACAGTGGACGAGCAGTACTTC. Translating gives CASSLTVDEQYF. The chain employs TRBV28 and TRBJ2-7; D is unclear. The CDR3 is 12 amino acids. V was trimmed by 5 bases and J by 5 bases, leaving 10 bases between them. Germline V gives CDR1 MDHEN, CDR2 SYDVKM. Supplemented by reference TRBV28 and TRBJ2-7, the full variable domain reads DVKVTQSSRYLVKRTGEKVFLECVQDMDHENMFWYRQDPGLGLRLIYFSYDVKMKEKGDIPEGYSVSREKKERFSLILESASTNQTSMYLCASSLTVDEQYFGPGTRLTVT.

This clonotype was observed a handful of times. The gene calls are TRBV5-1 and TRBJ1-2; TRBD1 aligns across 7 bases. The ends lost 4 bases at V and 1 base at J; junction bases unmatched: 7. The CDR3 extends over 15 amino acids. Germline assignment: CDR1 SGHRS and CDR2 YFSETQ. The CDR3 sequence: CASSHGTDLNYGYTF. As DNA, the CDR3 is TGCGCCAGCAGCCATGGGACAGATCTTAACTATGGCTACACCTTC.

DNA for the CDR3: TGTGCCATCAGTAACCGGGACAGGGAGGACGAGCAGTACTTC. Its translation: CAISNRDREDEQYF. The chain recombines TRBV10-3 with TRBJ2-7; the match to TRBD1 covers 9 bases. Germline CDR1 ENHRY, CDR2 SYGVKD. The V segment lost 5 bases and the J segment 5 bases; nucleotides outside the gene matches: 7. This CDR3 comprises 14 residues.